This T cell receptor (beta chain) originates from a study of technical replicates of blood from several donors. The protocol was immunoSEQ multiplex PCR, while the TCRdb copy is restricted to in-frame clones and leaves out a portion. Seen here are some 70,000 clones, about 97% observed once, and the top ten hold 0.25% to 0.3%. The V end was cut by 4 bases, the J end by 4 bases, with 15 bases between. The CDR3 contains 15 residues. CDR1 is MGHDK, CDR2 SYGVNS, per germline. Sequenced material: T cells isolated from PBMCs. This clonotype originated in a human donor in good health. The chain combines TRBV25-1 with TRBJ2-3; the D gene is possibly TRBD1 (6 bases). The CDR3 spells CASSGPPGAADTQYF. Here the CDR3 DNA reads TGTGCCAGCAGTGGGCCTCCAGGGGCCGCAGATACGCAGTATTTT.